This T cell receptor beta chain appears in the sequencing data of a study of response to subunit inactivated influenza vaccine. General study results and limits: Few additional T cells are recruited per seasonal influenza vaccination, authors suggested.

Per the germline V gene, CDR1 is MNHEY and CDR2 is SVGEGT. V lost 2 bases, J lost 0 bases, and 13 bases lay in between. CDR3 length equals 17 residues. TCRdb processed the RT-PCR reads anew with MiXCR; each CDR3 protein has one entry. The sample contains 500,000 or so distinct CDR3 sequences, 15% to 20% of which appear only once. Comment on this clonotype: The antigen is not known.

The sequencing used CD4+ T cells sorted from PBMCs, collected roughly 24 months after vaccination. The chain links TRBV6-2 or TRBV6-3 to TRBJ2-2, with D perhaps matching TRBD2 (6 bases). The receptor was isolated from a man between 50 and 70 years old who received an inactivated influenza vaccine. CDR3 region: CASSYPRRGSNTGELFF. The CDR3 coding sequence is TGTGCCAGCAGTTACCCCAGGAGGGGATCGAACACCGGGGAGCTGTTTTTT.